The entry that follows covers one T cell receptor (beta chain) sequence. The antigen remains unidentified. The authors divided CD4+ cells into CD45RA+ naive and CD45RA-negative memory subsets. The data derive from a study of shared clonotypes between healthy human individuals. Study-wide results and limits: Relative to their counterparts shared across all four donors, non-shared clonotypes exhibited diminished generation probabilities.

TCRdb's copy holds only in-frame clones and misses some; the assay was immunoSEQ multiplex PCR. The table shows about a million clones, with about three quarters occurring only once. The germline V gene encodes CDR1 MDHEN and CDR2 SYDVKM. There are 15 residues in the CDR3. V was cut by 4 bases and J by 0 bases, with 10 bases left in between. Material: memory CD4+ T cells sorted from blood. Sample subset: CD45RA-negative fraction. V is TRBV28 and J is TRBJ1-5; no clear D gene. The receptor was derived from a man between 18 and 29 years old in good health. The CDR3 spells CASSSGDLSNQPQHF. The DNA of the CDR3 is TGTGCCAGCAGTTCCGGTGACCTTAGCAATCAGCCCCAGCATTTT.